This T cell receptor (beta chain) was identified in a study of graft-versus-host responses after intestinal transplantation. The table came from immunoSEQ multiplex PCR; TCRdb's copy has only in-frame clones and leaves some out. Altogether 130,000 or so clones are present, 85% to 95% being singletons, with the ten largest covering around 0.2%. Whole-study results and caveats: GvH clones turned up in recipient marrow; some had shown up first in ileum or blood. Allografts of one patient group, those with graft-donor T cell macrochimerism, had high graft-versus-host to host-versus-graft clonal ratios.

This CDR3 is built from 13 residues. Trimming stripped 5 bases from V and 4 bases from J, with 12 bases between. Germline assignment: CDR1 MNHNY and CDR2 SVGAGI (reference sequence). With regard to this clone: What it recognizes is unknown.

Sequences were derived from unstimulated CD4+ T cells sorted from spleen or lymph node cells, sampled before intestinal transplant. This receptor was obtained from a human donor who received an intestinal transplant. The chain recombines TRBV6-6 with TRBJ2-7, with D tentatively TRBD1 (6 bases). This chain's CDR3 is CASSPGHLYEQYF. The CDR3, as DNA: TGTGCCAGCAGTCCGGGACACTTATACGAGCAGTACTTC.